A selection of T cell receptor beta chains follows, all from one sample in a study of T cell repertoires in cytomegalovirus infection. Using its own MiXCR run on the reads, TCRdb lists one record per CDR3 protein. In the table there are approximately 550,000 distinct CDR3 sequences, approximately 17% of which are singletons. Sequenced input: CD8+ T cells from PBMCs. Every receptor here comes from a human donor in good health (CMV status not recorded). Some clones in this sample may be carry-over from other donors' samples. Each CDR3 is given with its conserved first and last residue. The D gene is left open where the match is weak. Only some rows state a clone size, as once, few, many or a class for expanded clones.

j_call	clone_size	d_call	v_call	cdr3_nt	cdr3_aa
TRBJ2-1	few	TRBD2	TRBV27	TGTGCCAGCAGTTCTCCCGGGACTAACAATGAGCAGTTCTTC	CASSSPGTNNEQFF
TRBJ1-1	.	.	TRBV29-1	TGCAGCGTCCCGAGGACAGAGTTGAACACTGAAGCTTTCTTT	CSVPRTELNTEAFF
TRBJ2-7	few	.	TRBV27	TGTGCCAGCAGTCCCTTGGACGGACCTAGGGAGCAGTACTTC	CASSPLDGPREQYF
TRBJ2-1	many	TRBD2	TRBV6-2/TRBV6-3	TGTGCCAGCAGGATTAGCGGGAGGAGCTCCTACAATGAGCAGTTCTTC	CASRISGRSSYNEQFF
TRBJ1-1	many	.	TRBV7-3	TGTGCCAGCAGCTTAAAAGGGCTCCGGGACACTGAAGCTTTCTTT	CASSLKGLRDTEAFF
TRBJ2-1	.	.	TRBV10-2	TGCGCCAGCAGTGACTATGCTAGCGCGGGCTACAATGAGCAGTTCTTC	CASSDYASAGYNEQFF
TRBJ2-2	many	.	TRBV7-6	TGTGCCAGCAGCTTATTGGGCGGGGAGCTGTTTTTT	CASSLLGGELFF
TRBJ2-3	many	TRBD2	TRBV4-1	TGCGCCAGCAGCCAAGACCAACTAGTAGCGGGCGTCGCAGATACGCAGTATTTT	CASSQDQLVAGVADTQYF
TRBJ1-4	many	.	TRBV7-8	TGTGCCAGCAGCCAGGACAGTCTTAATGAAAAACTGTTTTTT	CASSQDSLNEKLFF
TRBJ2-1	many	TRBD2	TRBV19	TGTGCCAGTACTCCTAATAGCGGGGGGCCGTACAATGAGCAGTTCTTC	CASTPNSGGPYNEQFF
TRBJ2-1	many	.	TRBV19	TGTGCCAGTAGTCCTCTCCAGGGCGGCTACAATGAGCAGTTCTTC	CASSPLQGGYNEQFF
TRBJ1-6	many	.	TRBV27	TGTGCCAGCAGCCTCCGATACACAGGGATAGGGTCACCCCTCCACTTT	CASSLRYTGIGSPLHF
TRBJ2-3	.	TRBD2	TRBV20-1	TGCAGTGCTAGAGCGGGACTAGAAGCAGATACGCAGTATTTT	CSARAGLEADTQYF
TRBJ2-5	many	.	TRBV14	TGTGCCAGCAGCCAACAGGGGTGGGAAGAGACCCAGTACTTC	CASSQQGWEETQYF
TRBJ2-6	few	.	TRBV28	TGTGCCAGCAGACCCGTAGGTCTGTCAGGGGCCAACGTCCTGACTTTC	CASRPVGLSGANVLTF
TRBJ2-7	many	TRBD2	TRBV6-5	TGTGCCAGCAGTCTGATCGCCGCGGGGGGACTAGCGGGGAGCTCCTACGAGCAGTACTTC	CASSLIAAGGLAGSSYEQYF
TRBJ2-7	few	.	TRBV28	TGTGCCAGCAGTGGGAGACAGCGTCCCTACGAGCAGTACTTC	CASSGRQRPYEQYF
TRBJ1-1	.	.	TRBV7-9	TGTGCCAGCAGCTTAGCGTTTCACGGGAACACTGAAGCTTTCTTT	CASSLAFHGNTEAFF
TRBJ2-7	few	.	TRBV2	TGTGCCAGCGGGGAATACGAGCAGTACTTC	CASGEYEQYF
TRBJ1-1	many	.	TRBV19	TGTGCCAGTAGAGTGAGGGGGTCTGAAGCTTTCTTT	CASRVRGSEAFF
TRBJ1-2	many	.	TRBV12-3/TRBV12-4	TGTGCCAGCAGTTTGGGACGGCGGTCTGGCTACACCTTC	CASSLGRRSGYTF
TRBJ2-1	many	TRBD2	TRBV2	TGTGCCAGTCATCGCGGGGCGGGAGGGGGTGAGCAGTTCTTC	CASHRGAGGGEQFF
TRBJ2-2	.	.	TRBV5-6	TGTGCCAGCAGACCCGCGGCCGGTGGAGCGATGGGGACCGGGGAGCTGTTTTTT	CASRPAAGGAMGTGELFF
TRBJ2-7	.	TRBD2	TRBV27	TGTGCCAGCAGTTCGGATAGCGGGAGGGCGCGTCGGGAGCTGTACTTC	CASSSDSGRARRELYF
TRBJ2-2	many	.	TRBV12-3/TRBV12-4	TGTGCCAGCAGTTTAAGAGGGGGGGTAACTTGGAACACCGGGGAGCTGTTTTTT	CASSLRGGVTWNTGELFF
TRBJ1-2	few	.	TRBV29-1	TGCAGCGACGAAGGAGGAGGGGATGGCTACACCTTC	CSDEGGGDGYTF
TRBJ1-2	.	TRBD1	TRBV29-1	TGCAGCGTTAAAGGGACAGGGAGATACTATGGCTACACCTTC	CSVKGTGRYYGYTF
TRBJ1-5	few	.	TRBV3-1	TGTGCCAGCAGCCAAGAGGTGGGGGGCAATCAGCCCCAGCATTTT	CASSQEVGGNQPQHF
TRBJ2-7	many	.	TRBV7-3	TGTGCCAGCAGCTTAACCATTGAGTCGGCTCGGGAGCAGTACTTC	CASSLTIESAREQYF
TRBJ2-7	.	.	TRBV20-1	TGCAGTGCTAGAGATCTAAGGAGCTCCTACGAGCAGTACTTC	CSARDLRSSYEQYF
TRBJ2-1	many	.	TRBV7-3	TGTGCCAGCAGCTTAGTCGACAGGGGAGGGGATGAGCAGTTCTTC	CASSLVDRGGDEQFF
TRBJ2-1	many	.	TRBV6-1	TGTGCCAGCAGTGAGAGGGGGGGGCCGAGGGATGAGCAGTTCTTC	CASSERGGPRDEQFF
TRBJ2-1	.	TRBD2	TRBV20-1	TGCAGTGCTAGAGAATTGGGACTAGCGGTCCTCGACGGCTATGAGCAGTTCTTC	CSARELGLAVLDGYEQFF
TRBJ1-1	many	TRBD1	TRBV27	TGTGCCAGCAGTTACACGACAGGGAGGAACACTGAAGCTTTCTTT	CASSYTTGRNTEAFF
TRBJ2-1	many	TRBD1	TRBV6-1	TGTGCCAGCAGTGCGACGCCGGGACAGGTTCACAATGAGCAGTTCTTC	CASSATPGQVHNEQFF
TRBJ2-7	few	.	TRBV4-1	TGCGCCAGCAGCCAAGGATCAGGCCTAGTCGACTACGAGCAGTACTTC	CASSQGSGLVDYEQYF
TRBJ2-5	many	.	TRBV11-2	TGTGCCAGCAGCTTCCAGTTACAAGAGACCCAGTACTTC	CASSFQLQETQYF
TRBJ1-1	many	.	TRBV19	TGTGCCAGTACGTCGAGGCCCTACACTGAAGCTTTCTTT	CASTSRPYTEAFF
TRBJ1-5	many	.	TRBV5-6	TGTGCCAGCAGCTCCGGCAGGGGATCGGATGGTGGCAATCAGCCCCAGCATTTT	CASSSGRGSDGGNQPQHF
TRBJ1-2	.	.	TRBV5-1	TGCGCCAGCAGCTTCTCGCTTAGGGGGGTCCACTATGGCTACACCTTC	CASSFSLRGVHYGYTF
TRBJ2-1	few	TRBD2	TRBV4-2	TGTGCCAGCAGCCAAGATAAGCGGGAGGGCGTAGGCAATGAGCAGTTCTTC	CASSQDKREGVGNEQFF
TRBJ2-1	few	.	TRBV6-5	TGTGCCAGCAGTTACTCCGCATTTGGTAATGAGCAGTTCTTC	CASSYSAFGNEQFF
TRBJ1-2	many	.	TRBV25-1	TGTGCCAGCAGTGCCCAAGGAGGCGGCTACACCTTC	CASSAQGGGYTF
TRBJ2-5	.	TRBD2	TRBV9	TGTGCCAGCAGTCCTACGGCTAGCGGGCAAAAAGAGACCCAGTACTTC	CASSPTASGQKETQYF
TRBJ2-1	few	.	TRBV9	TGTGCCAGCAGCGTAGATGGTAAGGGAGTGTCTGATGAGCAGTTCTTC	CASSVDGKGVSDEQFF
TRBJ2-7	.	TRBD2	TRBV20-1	TGCAGTGCTCGCCCGCGGGGGAGCACCTACGAGCAGTACTTC	CSARPRGSTYEQYF
TRBJ1-5	few	.	TRBV19	TGTGCCAGTAGTAGGACAGAGAATAGCAATCAGCCCCAGCATTTT	CASSRTENSNQPQHF
TRBJ1-1	.	TRBD1	TRBV7-9	TGTGCCAGCAGCGGGGGGACAGCCACTGAAGCTTTCTTT	CASSGGTATEAFF
TRBJ1-1	.	.	TRBV2	TGTGCCAGCAGTGAAACGGGGGGCACTGAAGCTTTCTTT	CASSETGGTEAFF
TRBJ1-5	many	.	TRBV27	TGTGCCAGCAGTTTATCGGGCAATCAGCCCCAGCATTTT	CASSLSGNQPQHF
TRBJ1-1	many	.	TRBV27	TGTGCCAGCAGTTTAACCGGTAAAACGCAAGCTTTCTTT	CASSLTGKTQAFF